This TCR beta chain was observed in a study of blood T cell repertoires in COVID-19. In the study overall: The analysed material was cDNA or gDNA that came from T cells, B-cell-depleted T cells, or PBMCs.

V dropped 4 bases and J dropped 8; count of bases not matched to a gene: 4. CDR1 is KGHDR and CDR2 is SFDVKD in the germline V gene. This CDR3 is built from 13 residues. Some clones are missing from TCRdb's copy, which holds only in-frame ones; the method was immunoSEQ multiplex PCR. The sample has under 110,000 clones, about two thirds seen once. Sequencing was done on a sample of peripheral blood. The rearrangement joins TRBV24-1 to TRBJ2-1; TRBD2 matches 7 bases. The TCR was taken from a human donor with acute or convalescent COVID-19. The donor label of this sample is uncertain. This CDR3 reads CATSEPRGDEQFF. The DNA for the CDR3 is TGTGCCACCAGTGAGCCACGGGGGGATGAGCAGTTCTTC.